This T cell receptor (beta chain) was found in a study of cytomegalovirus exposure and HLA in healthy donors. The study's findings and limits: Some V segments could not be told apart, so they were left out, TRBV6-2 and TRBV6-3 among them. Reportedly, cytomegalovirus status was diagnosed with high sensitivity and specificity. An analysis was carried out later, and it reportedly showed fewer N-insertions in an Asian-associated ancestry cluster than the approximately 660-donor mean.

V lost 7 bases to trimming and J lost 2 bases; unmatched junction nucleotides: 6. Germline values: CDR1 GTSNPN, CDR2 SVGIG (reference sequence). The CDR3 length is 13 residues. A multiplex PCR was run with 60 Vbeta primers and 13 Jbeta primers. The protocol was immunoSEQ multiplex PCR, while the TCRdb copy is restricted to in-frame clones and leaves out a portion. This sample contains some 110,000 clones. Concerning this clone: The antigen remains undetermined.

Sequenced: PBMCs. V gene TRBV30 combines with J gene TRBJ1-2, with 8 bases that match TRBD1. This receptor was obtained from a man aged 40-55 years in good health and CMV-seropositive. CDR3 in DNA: TGTGCCTACGCCAGGGGGCCAAACTATGGCTACACCTTC. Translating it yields CAYARGPNYGYTF. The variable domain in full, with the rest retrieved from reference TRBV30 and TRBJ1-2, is SQTIHQWPATLVQPVGSPLSLECTVEGTSNPNLYWYRQAAGRGLQLLFYSVGIGQISSEVPQNLSASRPQDRQFILSSKKLLLSDSGFYLCAYARGPNYGYTFGSGTRLTVV.